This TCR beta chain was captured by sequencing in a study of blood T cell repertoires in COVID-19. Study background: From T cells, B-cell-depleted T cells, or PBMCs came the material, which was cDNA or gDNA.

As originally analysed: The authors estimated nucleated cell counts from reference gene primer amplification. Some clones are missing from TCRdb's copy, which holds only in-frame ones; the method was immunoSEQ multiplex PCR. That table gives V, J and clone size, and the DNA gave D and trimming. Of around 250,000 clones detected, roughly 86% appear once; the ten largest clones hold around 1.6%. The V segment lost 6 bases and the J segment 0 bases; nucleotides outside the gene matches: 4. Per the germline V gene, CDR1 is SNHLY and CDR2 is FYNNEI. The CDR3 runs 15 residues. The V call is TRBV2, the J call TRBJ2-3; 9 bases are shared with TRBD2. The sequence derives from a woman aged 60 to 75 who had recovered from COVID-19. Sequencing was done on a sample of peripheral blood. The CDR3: CASRSGGRSTDTQYF. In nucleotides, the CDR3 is TGTGCCAGCAGGAGCGGGGGGCGGAGCACAGATACGCAGTATTTT.